Listed below are T cell receptor beta chains from one sample, sequenced in a study of blood T cell repertoires in COVID-19. The assay was immunoSEQ multiplex PCR, and TCRdb's table has in-frame clones only and misses some. Altogether some 350,000 clones are present, under 95% being singletons, with the ten largest covering less than 3.5%. Source material: peripheral blood. These TCRs come from a woman under 30 who had recovered from COVID-19. Each CDR3 is given with its conserved first and last residue. D genes are given only for firm matches. Some rows have no size entry. The others give once, few or many, or a class for an expanded clone.

>TRBJ1-5|13|.|TRBV12-3/TRBV12-4|TRBD1
TGTGCCAGCAGTCGACAGGGAGTAGAGCCCCAGCATTTT
CASSRQGVEPQHF
>TRBJ1-2|13|.|TRBV6-4|TRBD1
TGTGCCAGCAGAAACAGGGGAGGCTATGGCTACACCTTC
CASRNRGGYGYTF
>TRBJ1-4|15|.|TRBV19|.
TGTGCCAGTAGATATGCGGGGGACCGTAATGAAAAACTGTTTTTT
CASRYAGDRNEKLFF
>TRBJ1-2|14|.|TRBV5-8|TRBD1
TGTGCCAGCAGCTTGTTACAGGGGGCCTATGGCTACACCTTC
CASSLLQGAYGYTF
>TRBJ1-2|13|.|TRBV14|.
TGTGCCAGCAGCCGGGCCGCTAACTATGGCTACACCTTC
CASSRAANYGYTF
>TRBJ1-1|16|once|TRBV28|.
TGTGCCAGCAGCAGCCCGCAGGGTCGGATGAACACTGAAGCTTTCTTT
CASSSPQGRMNTEAFF
>TRBJ2-3|14|.|TRBV19|.
TGTGCCAGTAGCACAGATTACAGCACAGATACGCAGTATTTT
CASSTDYSTDTQYF
>TRBJ2-3|12|.|TRBV7-2|.
TGTGCCAGCAGCGCCACTAGGGATACGCAGTATTTT
CASSATRDTQYF
>TRBJ1-2|15|.|TRBV18|TRBD1
TGTGCCAGCTCACCTCGGACAGGGTTCGCCGATGGCTACACCTTC
CASSPRTGFADGYTF
>TRBJ1-5|17|.|TRBV7-8|TRBD1
TGTGCCAGCAGCTTAGGGGTTTGGGACAGGGGGCACCAGCCCCAGCATTTT
CASSLGVWDRGHQPQHF
>TRBJ2-2|18|.|TRBV24-1|TRBD1
TGTGCCACCAGTGATCCACCGGGACAGGGAACGAACACCGGGGAGCTGTTTTTT
CATSDPPGQGTNTGELFF
>TRBJ2-5|15|.|TRBV7-2|TRBD2
TGTGCCAGCAGCTCTAGCGGGAGACATGGAGAGACCCAGTACTTC
CASSSSGRHGETQYF
>TRBJ2-2|14|.|TRBV4-3|.
TGCGCCAGCAGCCAAGATCGGGTAACCGGGGAGCTGTTTTTT
CASSQDRVTGELFF
>TRBJ1-1|13|.|TRBV7-2|.
TGTGCCGTCCGCGGCAGGGTGAACACTGAAGCTTTCTTT
CAVRGRVNTEAFF
>TRBJ1-4|17|once|TRBV5-1|TRBD1
TGCGCCAGCAGCTTAAATGGGGACAGGGCAACTAATGAAAAACTGTTTTTT
CASSLNGDRATNEKLFF
>TRBJ1-2|14|.|TRBV6-5|.
TGTGCCAGCAGGGCGGAGCAGGGGTTCTATGGCTACACCTTC
CASRAEQGFYGYTF
>TRBJ2-1|15|.|TRBV27|.
TGTGCCAGCAGTTTGTCCCCGGGAACCTACAATGAGCAGTTCTTC
CASSLSPGTYNEQFF
>TRBJ2-3|14|.|TRBV7-2|.
TGTGCCAGCAGCTTAGCGGGGCGGTTCGATACGCAGTATTTT
CASSLAGRFDTQYF
>TRBJ2-3|16|.|TRBV7-9|TRBD2
TGTGCCAGCAGCAACCCTATAGCGGGAGAAGAAGATACGCAGTATTTT
CASSNPIAGEEDTQYF
>TRBJ1-2|14|.|TRBV5-1|.
TGCGCCAGTACACAGGGAGATTATAGCTATGGCTACACCTTC
CASTQGDYSYGYTF
>TRBJ1-2|16|.|TRBV11-2|TRBD1
TGTGCCAGCAGCCAAGCCCCCGGACAGGGGGATCTTGGCTACACCTTC
CASSQAPGQGDLGYTF
>TRBJ1-2|13|.|TRBV5-1|.
TGCGCCAGCAGCCCAGAGGGCGCGTATGGCTACACCTTC
CASSPEGAYGYTF
>TRBJ1-2|19|.|TRBV9|TRBD1
TGTGCCAGCAGCCCAGAAAAACAGGGGGTACCTACTTTTAACTATGGCTACACCTTC
CASSPEKQGVPTFNYGYTF
>TRBJ1-2|13|.|TRBV29-1|TRBD1
TGCAGCGCTGGAACAGGGGTAGACTATGGCTACACCTTC
CSAGTGVDYGYTF
>TRBJ1-2|16|.|TRBV5-8|TRBD1
TGTGCCAGCAAGGGGACAGGTCATCAAAAGGGCTATGGCTACACCTTC
CASKGTGHQKGYGYTF
>TRBJ2-1|17|.|TRBV7-8|TRBD2
TGTGCCAGCAGCCCAGATTCTAGCGGGAGTTCCTACAATGAGCAGTTCTTC
CASSPDSSGSSYNEQFF
>TRBJ1-5|14|.|TRBV19|TRBD1
TGTGCCAGTAGTGTCAGGGGGCCGAATCAGCCCCAGCATTTT
CASSVRGPNQPQHF
>TRBJ1-2|15|.|TRBV24-1|TRBD1
TGTGCCACCAGCCGCCGGGACAGCTTGGACTATGGCTACACCTTC
CATSRRDSLDYGYTF
>TRBJ2-1|15|.|TRBV7-2|.
TGTGCCAGCAGCCTCGAGCCCGGGGTGGTGGATGAGCAGTTCTTC
CASSLEPGVVDEQFF
>TRBJ1-5|15|few|TRBV4-1|.
TGCGCCAGCAGCCGGAGACAAGTCGAGGGTCAGCCCCAGCATTTT
CASSRRQVEGQPQHF
>TRBJ2-5|13|once|TRBV29-1|TRBD2
TGCAGCGGGACTAGGAGGGCCGAAGAGACCCAGTACTTC
CSGTRRAEETQYF
>TRBJ2-5|13|.|TRBV29-1|.
TGCAGCGTTGTTGGCACCAACCAAGAGACCCAGTACTTC
CSVVGTNQETQYF
>TRBJ2-4|15|.|TRBV29-1|.
TGCAGCGTTGTGGGAGCGGCTATTGGCAAAAACATTCAGTACTTC
CSVVGAAIGKNIQYF
>TRBJ2-5|14|.|TRBV7-9|.
TGTGCCAGCAGCTTAGGGGGCTTGGGGAAGACCCAGTACTTC
CASSLGGLGKTQYF
>TRBJ1-6|14|.|TRBV4-3|.
TGCGCCAGCAGCCAAGGGACAGATAATTCACCCCTCCACTTT
CASSQGTDNSPLHF
>TRBJ2-5|14|.|TRBV5-8|TRBD1
TGTGCCAGCAGCTGGGACAGGGCACAAGAGACCCAGTACTTC
CASSWDRAQETQYF
>TRBJ1-2|16|.|TRBV9|TRBD1
TGTGCCAGCAGCGGGGGAAATTACCGGGACAGGTATGGCTACACCTTC
CASSGGNYRDRYGYTF
>TRBJ2-1|14|once|TRBV10-3|TRBD2
TGTGCCACCGCCGGGACTAACTTTGACAATGAGCAGTTCTTC
CATAGTNFDNEQFF
>TRBJ2-5|15|.|TRBV7-2|TRBD1
TGTGCCAGCAGCTCCCCGGGACAGGGTGGAGAGACCCAGTACTTC
CASSSPGQGGETQYF
>TRBJ2-3|16|once|TRBV7-2|.
TGTGCCAGCAGCTTTTGGCGGGATAGGGGCACAGATACGCAGTATTTT
CASSFWRDRGTDTQYF